The sequence of this TCR beta chain was determined in a study of tumor and adjacent non-tumor tissue in lung cancer. A remark on this clonotype: The antigen is not known. Relative to the germline gene, one junction end is altered; a read error may explain this.

The template was RNA from unsorted bulk tissue. Distant lung tissue was collected more than 3 cm away from the tumor edge. Between August and November 2014, newly diagnosed, chemotherapy-naive lung cancer patients underwent thoracic surgery in China. A modified ARM-PCR protocol with three rounds of nested PCR amplified TCRbeta. TCRdb re-called the multiplex PCR reads through MiXCR, storing one row per CDR3 protein. The table has about 90,000 distinct CDR3 sequences, more than 75% seen once. This CDR3 region has 13 residues. Germline loops: CDR1 DFQATT, CDR2 SNEGSKA (reference sequence). The study, taken as a whole, reports: Tumor tissue had significantly higher TCR diversity than normal lung.

J is TRBJ1-1 and V is TRBV20-1, with D unresolved. The specimen sequenced was distant non-tumor lung tissue. This clonotype originated in a woman in her fifties or sixties with non-small cell lung cancer. The CDR3 loop reads CSAPVGRSIETFF. CDR3 coding DNA: TGCAGTGCTCCCGTCGGGCGTTCGATTGAAACTTTCTTT.